Shown below are 7 T cell receptor beta chains from a single sample sequenced in a study of response to subunit inactivated influenza vaccine. TCRdb used MiXCR to reprocess the RT-PCR reads, holding one entry per CDR3 protein. Among more than 700,000 distinct CDR3 sequences listed, 21% were seen once. Sequencing was performed on PBMCs from blood, taken about 5 days after vaccination. These receptors all come from a man between 50 and 59 years old who received an inactivated influenza vaccine.

Only a few counts were recorded for this clonotype. V gene TRBV20-1 combines with J gene TRBJ2-5; 8 nucleotides line up with TRBD2. The CDR3 is 16 residues long. V lost 2 bases, J lost 2 bases, and 10 bases stayed unmatched. Germline assignment: CDR1 DFQATT and CDR2 SNEGSKA (reference sequence). The CDR3 nucleotides read TGCAGTGCTAGACCCCCTAACGGGGGGGATCAAGAGACCCAGTACTTC. It codes for CSARPPNGGDQETQYF.

In this sample, this clonotype turned up a few times. V gene TRBV20-1 combines with J gene TRBJ1-5, with a tentative D call TRBD1 (6 bases). Germline values: CDR1 DFQATT, CDR2 SNEGSKA (reference sequence). The CDR3 length is 14 residues. V lost 5 bases and J 2 bases, leaving 13 bases between the germline ends. CDR3 bases: TGCAGTGCTCGGGTAGGGGGGGGCAATCAGCCCCAGCATTTT. It encodes CSARVGGGNQPQHF.

This clonotype was observed a few times. CDR3 in amino acids: CASSPMTSGVIYNEQFF. The CDR3 DNA follows: TGTGCCAGCAGCCCCATGACTAGCGGGGTAATCTACAATGAGCAGTTCTTC. The V gene is TRBV9, the J gene TRBJ2-1, with 11 bases lining up with TRBD2. The germline gives CDR1 SGDLS, CDR2 YYNGEE. The CDR3 covers 17 residues. V lost 4 bases and J lost 3; bases outside the gene matches: 9.

This clonotype was counted a few times. This chain uses TRBV18 with TRBJ2-5; D remains unclear. The CDR3 totals 13 residues. CDR1 is KGHSH, CDR2 LQKENI, per germline. The germline V and J ends were trimmed by 3 bases and 0 bases, with 5 bases remaining between them. The DNA of the CDR3 is TGTGCCAGCTCACCCTCACACCAAGAGACCCAGTACTTC. Its translation: CASSPSHQETQYF.

The table lists this clonotype with a few counts. The V and J genes are TRBV3-1 and TRBJ2-7; unclear D gene. Trimming took 1 base from V and 0 from J, leaving 10 bases between them. Germline assignment: CDR1 LGHDT and CDR2 YNNKEL (reference sequence). The CDR3 covers 15 residues. The CDR3 coding sequence is TGTGCCAGCAGCCAAGCGATGGTGAGCTCCTACGAGCAGTACTTC. Amino acids: CASSQAMVSSYEQYF.

The V and J genes are TRBV28 and TRBJ1-5; 8 bases are a match to TRBD1. This CDR3 has 19 amino acids. Per germline, CDR1 MDHEN and CDR2 SYDVKM. With 2 bases clipped from V and 0 bases from J, the junction kept 12 bases outside the gene matches. CDR3 coding DNA: TGTGCCAGCAGTTTACATAGGGAGGCAGGGGGCTATAGCAATCAGCCCCAGCATTTT. It specifies CASSLHREAGGYSNQPQHF. Full variable domain (outside the CDR3, taken from reference TRBV28 and TRBJ1-5): DVKVTQSSRYLVKRTGEKVFLECVQDMDHENMFWYRQDPGLGLRLIYFSYDVKMKEKGDIPEGYSVSREKKERFSLILESASTNQTSMYLCASSLHREAGGYSNQPQHFGDGTRLSIL.

This clonotype was picked up a small number of times. The chain combines TRBV2 with TRBJ2-7; 7 bases are a match to TRBD2. Germline V gene sequence: CDR1 SNHLY, CDR2 FYNNEI. The CDR3 sequence is 13 residues long. V lost 4 bases and J lost 6; bases outside the gene matches: 6. In DNA form, the CDR3 reads TGTGCCAGCAGTGGGACTAGGGCTGGCGAGCAGTACTTC. Protein: CASSGTRAGEQYF.